The rows below give T cell receptor beta chains drawn from one sample of a study of blood T cell repertoires in COVID-19. Sequencing used immunoSEQ multiplex PCR; TCRdb keeps in-frame clones, though not all of them. The table has tens of thousands of clones, 70% to 90% seen once. Source material: peripheral blood. The receptor set was obtained from a man aged 35 to 55 with acute or convalescent COVID-19. CDR3s include the opening cysteine and the closing phenylalanine or tryptophan. A D gene is named only where the DNA matches it firmly. Clone size appears in some rows only: once, few, many, or a class for an expanded clone.

j_call: TRBJ1-2; clone_size: NA; v_call: TRBV5-8; d_call: NA; cdr3_aa: CASSLEQTNYGYTF; cdr3_nt: TGTGCCAGCAGCTTGGAACAGACGAACTATGGCTACACCTTC
j_call: TRBJ1-2; clone_size: NA; v_call: TRBV19; d_call: NA; cdr3_aa: CASSVGADYGYTF; cdr3_nt: TGTGCCAGTAGTGTGGGGGCCGACTATGGCTACACCTTC
j_call: TRBJ1-1; clone_size: once; v_call: TRBV28; d_call: NA; cdr3_aa: CASKEGVNTEAFF; cdr3_nt: TGTGCCAGTAAAGAGGGGGTAAATACTGAAGCTTTCTTT
j_call: TRBJ1-1; clone_size: NA; v_call: TRBV14; d_call: NA; cdr3_aa: CASSQPFNPFLATPTEAFF; cdr3_nt: TGTGCCAGCAGCCAACCTTTTAACCCTTTCTTAGCAACCCCCACTGAAGCTTTCTTT
j_call: TRBJ1-1; clone_size: once; v_call: TRBV6-1; d_call: NA; cdr3_aa: CASSEAHARVNTEAFF; cdr3_nt: TGTGCCAGCAGTGAAGCACACGCGAGGGTGAACACTGAAGCTTTCTTT
j_call: TRBJ1-3; clone_size: NA; v_call: TRBV19; d_call: NA; cdr3_aa: CASSGSSVGERNTIYF; cdr3_nt: TGTGCCAGTAGTGGCTCCAGCGTCGGAGAGCGAAACACCATATATTTT
j_call: TRBJ1-4; clone_size: NA; v_call: TRBV25-1; d_call: NA; cdr3_aa: CASSEYGRARNEKLFF; cdr3_nt: TGTGCCAGCAGTGAATATGGCAGGGCGAGGAATGAAAAACTGTTTTTT
j_call: TRBJ2-3; clone_size: NA; v_call: TRBV11-3; d_call: TRBD1; cdr3_aa: CASSNGQGSDTQYF; cdr3_nt: TGTGCCAGCAGCAACGGACAGGGGTCCGATACGCAGTATTTT
j_call: TRBJ2-5; clone_size: once; v_call: TRBV28; d_call: TRBD2; cdr3_aa: CASTPSGLAGEETQYF; cdr3_nt: TGTGCCAGCACCCCCTCCGGGCTAGCGGGGGAAGAGACCCAGTACTTC
j_call: TRBJ1-2; clone_size: NA; v_call: TRBV6-5; d_call: NA; cdr3_aa: CASSRGGSRFYGYTF; cdr3_nt: TGTGCCAGCAGCAGGGGTGGGAGCCGATTCTATGGCTACACCTTC
j_call: TRBJ2-3; clone_size: NA; v_call: TRBV19; d_call: NA; cdr3_aa: CASRRTRWGQELPDTQYF; cdr3_nt: TGTGCCAGTAGACGTACGAGGTGGGGCCAGGAGCTACCAGATACGCAGTATTTT
j_call: TRBJ1-6; clone_size: NA; v_call: TRBV9; d_call: NA; cdr3_aa: CASSGARGYNSPLHF; cdr3_nt: TGTGCCAGTTCAGGGGCGCGGGGGTATAATTCACCCCTCCACTTT
j_call: TRBJ2-5; clone_size: NA; v_call: TRBV2; d_call: NA; cdr3_aa: CASSGAGHLYQETQYF; cdr3_nt: TGTGCCAGCAGTGGCGCTGGGCACCTGTACCAAGAGACCCAGTACTTC
j_call: TRBJ1-2; clone_size: NA; v_call: TRBV2; d_call: NA; cdr3_aa: CASSVGWQGYTF; cdr3_nt: TGTGCCAGCAGTGTCGGGTGGCAGGGCTACACCTTC
j_call: TRBJ1-1; clone_size: NA; v_call: TRBV30; d_call: NA; cdr3_aa: CAWRWGNTEAFF; cdr3_nt: TGTGCCTGGAGGTGGGGCAACACTGAAGCTTTCTTT
j_call: TRBJ1-3; clone_size: NA; v_call: TRBV4-1; d_call: TRBD1; cdr3_aa: CASSQDPAGQVLNTIYF; cdr3_nt: TGCGCCAGCAGCCAAGATCCTGCAGGACAGGTGTTAAACACCATATATTTT
j_call: TRBJ1-2; clone_size: NA; v_call: TRBV29-1; d_call: NA; cdr3_aa: CSVEDQGTDYGYTF; cdr3_nt: TGCAGCGTTGAGGACCAGGGGACGGACTATGGCTACACCTTC
j_call: TRBJ2-2; clone_size: NA; v_call: TRBV7-2; d_call: TRBD2; cdr3_aa: CASSSWTSGNTGELFF; cdr3_nt: TGTGCCAGCAGCTCTTGGACTAGCGGTAACACCGGGGAGCTGTTTTTT
j_call: TRBJ1-4; clone_size: NA; v_call: TRBV6-5; d_call: NA; cdr3_aa: CASRRATNEKLFF; cdr3_nt: TGTGCCAGTCGGCGGGCAACTAATGAAAAACTGTTTTTT
j_call: TRBJ2-5; clone_size: NA; v_call: TRBV7-8; d_call: NA; cdr3_aa: CASSSAQGTQYF; cdr3_nt: TGTGCCAGCAGCTCGGCCCAGGGGACCCAGTACTTC
j_call: TRBJ2-1; clone_size: NA; v_call: TRBV10-3; d_call: NA; cdr3_aa: CASHPARLGWSEQFF; cdr3_nt: TGTGCCTCCCACCCCGCGCGACTAGGGTGGAGTGAGCAGTTCTTC
j_call: TRBJ1-4; clone_size: few; v_call: TRBV19; d_call: TRBD1; cdr3_aa: CASSIGTGGAGEKLFF; cdr3_nt: TGTGCCAGTAGTATAGGCACAGGGGGCGCGGGTGAAAAACTGTTTTTT
j_call: TRBJ2-7; clone_size: NA; v_call: TRBV6-1; d_call: NA; cdr3_aa: CASSGKTSRGPYEQYF; cdr3_nt: TGTGCCAGCAGTGGCAAGACCTCCCGCGGGCCCTACGAGCAGTACTTC
j_call: TRBJ2-1; clone_size: NA; v_call: TRBV6-5; d_call: TRBD2; cdr3_aa: CASSYGGGVLNEQFF; cdr3_nt: TGTGCCAGCAGTTACGGCGGGGGGGTCTTGAATGAGCAGTTCTTC
j_call: TRBJ1-2; clone_size: NA; v_call: TRBV29-1; d_call: NA; cdr3_aa: CSVDPGQWTSGYTF; cdr3_nt: TGCAGCGTTGACCCGGGACAATGGACCAGCGGCTACACCTTC
j_call: TRBJ1-1; clone_size: NA; v_call: TRBV2; d_call: TRBD1; cdr3_aa: CASTETGLNTEAFF; cdr3_nt: TGTGCCAGCACTGAGACAGGGCTGAACACTGAAGCTTTCTTT
j_call: TRBJ1-2; clone_size: NA; v_call: TRBV4-2; d_call: TRBD1; cdr3_aa: CASSSKDRQGDGYTF; cdr3_nt: TGTGCCAGCAGCTCCAAGGACCGACAGGGTGATGGCTACACCTTC